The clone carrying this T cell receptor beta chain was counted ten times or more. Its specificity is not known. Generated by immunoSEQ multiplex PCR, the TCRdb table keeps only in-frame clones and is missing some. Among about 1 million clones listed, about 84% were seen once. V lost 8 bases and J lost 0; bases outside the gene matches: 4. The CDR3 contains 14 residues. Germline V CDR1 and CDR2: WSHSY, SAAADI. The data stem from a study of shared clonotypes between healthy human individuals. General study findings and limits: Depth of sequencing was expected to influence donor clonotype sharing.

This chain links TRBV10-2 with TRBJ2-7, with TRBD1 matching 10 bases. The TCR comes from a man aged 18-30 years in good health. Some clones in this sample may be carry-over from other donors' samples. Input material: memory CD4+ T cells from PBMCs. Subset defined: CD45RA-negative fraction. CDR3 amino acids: CASLDRGSSYEQYF. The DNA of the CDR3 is TGCGCCAGCTTGGACAGGGGGAGCTCCTACGAGCAGTACTTC.